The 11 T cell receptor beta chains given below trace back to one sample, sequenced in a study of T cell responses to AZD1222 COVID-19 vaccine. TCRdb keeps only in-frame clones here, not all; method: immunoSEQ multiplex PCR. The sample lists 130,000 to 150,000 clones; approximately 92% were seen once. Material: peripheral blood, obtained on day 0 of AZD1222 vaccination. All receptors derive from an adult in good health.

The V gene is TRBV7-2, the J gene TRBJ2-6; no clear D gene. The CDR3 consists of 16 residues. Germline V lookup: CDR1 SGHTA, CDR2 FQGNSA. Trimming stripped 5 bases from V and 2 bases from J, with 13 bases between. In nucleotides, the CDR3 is TGTGCCAGCAGCCCGAAGAGGCGCCCTGGGGCCAACGTCCTGACTTTC. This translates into CASSPKRRPGANVLTF. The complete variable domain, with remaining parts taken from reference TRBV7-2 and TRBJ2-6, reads GAGVSQSPSNKVTEKGKDVELRCDPISGHTALYWYRQSLGQGLEFLIYFQGNSAPDKSGLPSDRFSAERTGGSVSTLTIQRTQQEDSAVYLCASSPKRRPGANVLTFGAGSRLTVL.

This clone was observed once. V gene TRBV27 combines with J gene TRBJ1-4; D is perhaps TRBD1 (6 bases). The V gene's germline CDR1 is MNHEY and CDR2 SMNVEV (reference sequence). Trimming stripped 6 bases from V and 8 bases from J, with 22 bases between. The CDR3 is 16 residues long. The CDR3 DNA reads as TGTGCCAGCAGGGAGGGGGAGGTTGCCCCGGGGGAAAAACTGTTTTTT. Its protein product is CASREGEVAPGEKLFF.

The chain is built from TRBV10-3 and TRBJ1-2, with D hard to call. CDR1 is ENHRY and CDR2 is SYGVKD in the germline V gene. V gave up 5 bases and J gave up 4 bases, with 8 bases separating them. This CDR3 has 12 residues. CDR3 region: CAISLASYGYTF. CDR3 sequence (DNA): TGTGCCATCAGTTTGGCCTCCTATGGCTACACCTTC.

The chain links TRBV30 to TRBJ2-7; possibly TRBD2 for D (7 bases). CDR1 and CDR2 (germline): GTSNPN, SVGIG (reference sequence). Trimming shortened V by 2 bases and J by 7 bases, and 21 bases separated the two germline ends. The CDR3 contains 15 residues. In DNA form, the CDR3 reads TGTGCCTGGAGTAGACTAAGCGGGACATACGATGAGCAGTACTTC. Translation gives CAWSRLSGTYDEQYF.

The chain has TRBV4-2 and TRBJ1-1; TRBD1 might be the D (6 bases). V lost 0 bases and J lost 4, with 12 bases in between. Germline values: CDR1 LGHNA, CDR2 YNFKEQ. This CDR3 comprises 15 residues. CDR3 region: CASSQDDNRVTEAFF. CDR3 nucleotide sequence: TGTGCCAGCAGCCAAGATGATAACAGGGTCACTGAAGCTTTCTTT.

CDR3 bases: TGTGCCAGCTCCGGGACCGGCACAGATACGCAGTATTTT. Translated, it gives CASSGTGTDTQYF. The genes are TRBV18 and TRBJ2-3; D could derive from TRBD1 or TRBD2 (5 bases each). The CDR3 loop spans 13 amino acids. The ends were cut back, 6 bases at V and 1 base at J, with 8 bases in the middle. CDR1 and CDR2 from the germline V gene are KGHSH and LQKENI.

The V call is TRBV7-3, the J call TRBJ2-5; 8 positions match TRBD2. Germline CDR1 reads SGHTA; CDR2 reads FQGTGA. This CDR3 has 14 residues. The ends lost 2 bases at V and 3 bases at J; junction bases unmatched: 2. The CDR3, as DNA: TGTGCCAGCAGCTTAGTTAGCGGGAAAGAGACCCAGTACTTC. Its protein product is CASSLVSGKETQYF.

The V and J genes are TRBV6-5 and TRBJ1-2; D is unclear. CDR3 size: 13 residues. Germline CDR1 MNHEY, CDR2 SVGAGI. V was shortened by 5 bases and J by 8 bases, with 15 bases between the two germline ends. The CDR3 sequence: CASSRALLPGYTF. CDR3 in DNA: TGTGCCAGCAGTAGGGCCCTACTCCCGGGCTACACCTTC.

The CDR3 DNA is TGTGCCAGCAGCTCGCCCGCGGCAGGCCATCTGTTTAACACCGGGGAGCTGTTTTTT. This gives the protein CASSSPAAGHLFNTGELFF. V and J are TRBV5-6 and TRBJ2-2, with D uncertain. The ends were cut back, 3 bases at V and 2 bases at J, with 23 bases in the middle. The germline V gene has CDR1 SGHDT and CDR2 YYEEEE. The CDR3 extends over 19 amino acids.

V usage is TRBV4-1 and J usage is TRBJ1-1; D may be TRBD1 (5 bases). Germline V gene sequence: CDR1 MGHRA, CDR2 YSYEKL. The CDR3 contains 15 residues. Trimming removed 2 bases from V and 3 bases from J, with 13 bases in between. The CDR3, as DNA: TGCGCCAGCAGCCAACCAATCCTCAGGGACACTGAAGCTTTCTTT. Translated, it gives CASSQPILRDTEAFF.

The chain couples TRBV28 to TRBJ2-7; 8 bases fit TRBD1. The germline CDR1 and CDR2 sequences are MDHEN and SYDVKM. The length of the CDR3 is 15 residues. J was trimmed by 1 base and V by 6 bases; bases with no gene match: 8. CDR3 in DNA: TGTGCCAGCAGGCCAAGACAGGGGTGGTCCTACGAGCAGTACTTC. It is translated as CASRPRQGWSYEQYF.